This T cell receptor (beta chain) was obtained from a study of control samples from healthy donors and cancer patients. The data were produced by immunoSEQ multiplex PCR, yet TCRdb's version contains in-frame clones alone and is incomplete. The sample includes about 59,000 clones, around 87% of them seen just once. Trimming pared 4 bases from V and 8 bases from J, leaving 15 bases between. CDR3 length: 14 amino acids. CDR1 and CDR2 from the germline V gene are SGDLS and YYNGEE. Material: PBMCs. The TCR was taken from a woman in her sixties with lung cancer. The chain couples TRBV9 to TRBJ1-4, with D possibly being TRBD1 (6 bases). The CDR3 spells CASSLGQPGEKLFF. CDR3 coding DNA: TGTGCCAGCAGCCTCGGACAGCCGGGGGAAAAACTGTTTTTT.